This TCR beta chain was found in a study of cytomegalovirus exposure and HLA in healthy donors. Overall study results and limits: About 87% or about 30% of the time was how often most TCR beta V segments were productive, according to an earlier analysis.

This CDR3 is built from 11 residues. Between the trimmed V and J ends, which lost 5 bases and 6 bases, there was a span of 4 bases. The germline CDR1 and CDR2 sequences are SGHVS and FNYEAQ. There are a few counts of this clone. Antigen specificity is unknown. The PCR contained 60 Vbeta and 13 Jbeta primers. Some clones are missing from TCRdb's copy, which holds only in-frame ones; the method was immunoSEQ multiplex PCR. The sample carries 95,000 to 150,000 clones, roughly 15% recorded once. This receptor was obtained from a woman under 30 in good health and CMV-seronegative. The sequenced sample consisted of PBMCs. V is TRBV7-6 and J is TRBJ2-2, with unresolved D. The CDR3, as DNA: TGTGCCAGCAGCCCAGCCGGGGAGCTGTTTTTT. It yields the protein CASSPAGELFF.